Following are 22 T cell receptor beta chains from one sample sequenced in a study of blood T cell repertoires in COVID-19. Profiling relied on immunoSEQ multiplex PCR, and the TCRdb table lists in-frame clones only, not all of them. The sample lists 88,000 or so clones; roughly four fifths were seen once. The sequencing sample was made of peripheral blood. The receptors originated from a man older than 75 with acute or convalescent COVID-19.

The rearrangement uses TRBV6-6 and TRBJ1-1; D may be TRBD1 (6 bases). The CDR3 sequence is 13 residues long. V was trimmed by 1 base and J by 11 bases, leaving 14 bases between them. Germline V CDR1 and CDR2: MNHNY, SVGAGI (reference sequence). The CDR3 protein is CASSYWDNPGAFF. In nucleotides, the CDR3 is TGTGCCAGCAGTTACTGGGACAACCCGGGGGCTTTCTTT.

This chain links TRBV5-1 with TRBJ2-7; 7 positions match TRBD1. The trim removed 3 bases at V and 2 bases at J, leaving 14 bases unmatched. CDR1 and CDR2 (germline): SGHRS, YFSETQ. This CDR3 region has 17 residues. The CDR3 nucleotides read TGCGCCAGCAGCTCCGAACAGGGACAGTACAGCGCCTACGAGCAGTACTTC. Protein: CASSSEQGQYSAYEQYF.

This chain joins TRBV2 and TRBJ2-1; 8 nucleotides line up with TRBD1. The CDR3 sequence is 15 residues long. V shed 4 bases, J shed 1 base, and the junction held 3 bases outside the gene matches. Germline-derived CDR1 and CDR2 are SNHLY and FYNNEI. CDR3 residues: CASSGNRGSYNEQFF. The CDR3 DNA sequence: TGTGCCAGCAGTGGTAACAGGGGGTCCTACAATGAGCAGTTCTTC.

The V and J genes are TRBV6-6 and TRBJ1-5; D gene uncertain. CDR1 is MNHNY, CDR2 SVGAGI, per germline (reference sequence). This CDR3 comprises 14 residues. V lost 2 bases and J 0 bases, leaving 5 bases between the germline ends. CDR3 amino acids: CASSYRHSNQPQHF. The CDR3 bases are TGTGCCAGCAGTTACAGACATAGCAATCAGCCCCAGCATTTT.

The chain employs TRBV15 and TRBJ1-5, with TRBD1 matching 9 bases. CDR1 and CDR2 (germline): LNHNV, YYDKDF (reference sequence). With V trimmed by 2 bases and J by 4 bases, 9 bases remained unmatched. The CDR3 is made up of 17 amino acids. CDR3 DNA sequence: TGTGCCACCAGCAGACTAGACAGGGGGTCATGGAATCAGCCCCAGCATTTT. Translated, it gives CATSRLDRGSWNQPQHF.

V is TRBV19 and J is TRBJ1-5; 7 nucleotides agree with TRBD1. The V gene end was trimmed by 5 bases and the J gene end by 4 bases; junction bases not matched to a gene: 14. Looked up from germline, CDR1 is LNHDA and CDR2 is SQIVND (reference sequence). This CDR3 is 17 amino acids long. The CDR3 sequence is CASSPIGSQGVNQPQHF. The CDR3 DNA reads as TGTGCCAGTAGTCCCATAGGGAGTCAGGGGGTTAATCAGCCCCAGCATTTT. The whole variable domain, remainder taken from reference TRBV19 and TRBJ1-5, is DGGITQSPKYLFRKEGQNVTLSCEQNLNHDAMYWYRQDPGQGLRLIYYSQIVNDFQKGDIAEGYSVSREKKESFPLTVTSAQKNPTAFYLCASSPIGSQGVNQPQHFGDGTRLSIL.

In regard to this clone: At one end the junction does not follow the germline gene, possibly because of a read error. V usage is TRBV12-3 or TRBV12-4 and J usage is TRBJ2-2; 8 bases agree with TRBD2. The CDR3 has 13 amino acids. CDR3 region: CAFRGGSTGELFF. The CDR3 DNA reads as TGCGCCTTTCGGGGGGGGAGTACCGGGGAGCTGTTTTTT.

J is TRBJ2-1 and V is TRBV9; D is possibly TRBD2 (6 bases). The V end lost 3 bases, the J end lost 3 bases, and 13 bases lay between the germline ends. Germline V gene sequence: CDR1 SGDLS, CDR2 YYNGEE. CDR3 length equals 15 residues. CDR3 amino acids: CASSGGDPNYNEQFF. The CDR3 DNA follows: TGTGCCAGCAGCGGCGGGGACCCAAACTACAATGAGCAGTTCTTC.

The chain couples TRBV5-1 to TRBJ2-3; the D gene is possibly TRBD2 (7 bases). Germline V gene data show CDR1 as SGHRS and CDR2 as YFSETQ. The CDR3 covers 17 residues. With 4 bases removed from V and 2 bases from J, the gap between germline ends came to 20 bases. The CDR3 is CASSPGWRGPITDTQYF. The CDR3 nucleotides read TGCGCCAGCAGCCCAGGGTGGCGGGGGCCCATCACAGATACGCAGTATTTT.

V gene TRBV4-1 combines with J gene TRBJ1-2, with a possible D match to TRBD1 (5 bases). The CDR3 extends over 15 amino acids. Germline V CDR1 and CDR2: MGHRA, YSYEKL. Trimming stripped 1 base from V and 2 bases from J, with 11 bases between. Here the CDR3 DNA reads TGCGCCAGCAGCCAAGGGGGGGTGGTAAACTATGGCTACACCTTC. This encodes CASSQGGVVNYGYTF.

The chain carries TRBV25-1 and TRBJ2-7; maybe TRBD1 (6 bases). V lost 1 base and J 2 bases, leaving 12 bases between the germline ends. This CDR3 comprises 15 residues. CDR1 MGHDK and CDR2 SYGVNS come from the germline V gene. CDR3 sequence (DNA): TGTGCCAGCAGTGAATTCCTCAGGGGCGCCTACGAGCAGTACTTC. This sequence encodes CASSEFLRGAYEQYF.

V usage is TRBV7-2 and J usage is TRBJ1-4, with a weak D call TRBD1 (5 bases). The CDR3 length is 14 residues. Trimming removed 4 bases at V and 8 bases at J, with 14 bases between. Germline CDR1 SGHTA, CDR2 FQGNSA. CDR3 sequence: CASSSTGPREKLFF. CDR3 nucleotide sequence: TGTGCCAGCAGCTCCACAGGACCCCGCGAAAAACTGTTTTTT. Filled out from reference TRBV7-2 and TRBJ1-4, the complete variable domain reads GAGVSQSPSNKVTEKGKDVELRCDPISGHTALYWYRQSLGQGLEFLIYFQGNSAPDKSGLPSDRFSAERTGGSVSTLTIQRTQQEDSAVYLCASSSTGPREKLFFGSGTQLSVL.

The J gene is TRBJ2-2, the V gene TRBV10-1; possible D gene TRBD2, 6 bases. Germline values: CDR1 WNHNN, CDR2 SYGVQD (reference sequence). This CDR3 has 15 residues. V lost 2 bases and J 5 bases, leaving 12 bases between the germline ends. CDR3 coding DNA: TGCGCCAGCAGTGAGGAGGGAGGAGGGACCGGGGAGCTGTTTTTT. It yields the protein CASSEEGGGTGELFF.

The chain uses TRBV10-3 and TRBJ2-6; 9 bases are a match to TRBD1. Looked up from germline, CDR1 is ENHRY and CDR2 is SYGVKD. The CDR3 length is 19 residues. The trim removed 7 bases at V and 0 bases at J, leaving 13 bases unmatched. CDR3 in amino acids: CAINDRGETPSSGANVLTF. The CDR3 DNA reads as TGTGCCATCAACGACAGGGGGGAGACGCCCTCCTCTGGGGCCAACGTCCTGACTTTC.

The rearrangement uses TRBV7-3 and TRBJ2-5; weak D call: TRBD2 (6 bases). V gave up 5 bases and J gave up 4 bases, with 14 bases separating them. The germline V gene has CDR1 SGHTA and CDR2 FQGTGA. The CDR3 totals 14 residues. The CDR3 reads CASSLGGGGETQYF. The CDR3 nucleotides read TGTGCCAGCAGCCTGGGAGGAGGCGGAGAGACCCAGTACTTC. Based on the CDR3 plus reference TRBV7-3 and TRBJ2-5, the full variable domain is GAGVSQTPSNKVTEKGKYVELRCDPISGHTALYWYRQSLGQGPEFLIYFQGTGAADDSGLPNDRFFAVRPEGSVSTLKIQRTERGDSAVYLCASSLGGGGETQYFGPGTRLLVL.

J is TRBJ2-1 and V is TRBV4-1, with TRBD2 matching over 12 bases. CDR3 size: 15 residues. With V trimmed by 4 bases and J by 2 bases, 0 bases remained unmatched. CDR1 is MGHRA, CDR2 YSYEKL, per germline. Written as DNA, the CDR3 is TGCGCCAGCAGCCGGACTAGCGGGGCCTACAATGAGCAGTTCTTC. Protein: CASSRTSGAYNEQFF.

The chain uses TRBV3-1 (or the pseudogene TRBV3-2) and TRBJ1-4; 10 bases match TRBD1. The CDR3 has 15 amino acids. Per germline, CDR1 LGHDT and CDR2 YNNKEL (reference sequence). The J segment lost 7 bases and the V segment lost 3 bases, leaving 5 bases of the junction unmatched. In DNA form, the CDR3 reads TGTGCCAGCAGCCAGAGGACAGGGGGTTTTGAAAAACTGTTTTTT. It is translated as CASSQRTGGFEKLFF.

In the case of this clone: Other DNA sequences in this specimen translate into the identical CDR3. The genes are TRBV9 and TRBJ2-7, with 8 bases aligning to TRBD1. The CDR3 extends over 14 amino acids. Germline trimming cut 0 bases from V and 3 bases from J; bases unmatched to any gene: 2. Germline CDR1 SGDLS, CDR2 YYNGEE. The CDR3 region has the DNA TGTGCCAGCAGCGTAGGGGGGACAGGCTACGAGCAGTACTTC. Protein product: CASSVGGTGYEQYF.

The chain joins TRBV5-6 to TRBJ2-1; 7 bases line up with TRBD1. CDR1 is SGHDT, CDR2 YYEEEE, per germline. Losses at the gene ends were 4 bases for V and 2 bases for J; bases not matched to a gene: 9. The CDR3 sequence is 16 residues long. CDR3 nucleotides: TGTGCCAGCAGCGACCACCGGGACAGAGCCTACAATGAGCAGTTCTTC. It codes for CASSDHRDRAYNEQFF.

The chain has TRBV4-1 and TRBJ1-1, with D tentatively TRBD1 (6 bases). Germline CDR1 reads MGHRA; CDR2 reads YSYEKL. The CDR3 runs to 13 residues. Trimming stripped 2 bases from V and 6 bases from J, with 10 bases between. The CDR3 coding sequence is TGCGCCAGCAGCCAACTACAGGGCCCTGAAGCTTTCTTT. This codes for CASSQLQGPEAFF.

J is TRBJ1-4 and V is TRBV4-1; possibly TRBD1 for D (6 bases). The CDR3 totals 14 residues. CDR1 is MGHRA, CDR2 YSYEKL, per germline. The ends were cut back, 4 bases at V and 14 bases at J, with 20 bases in the middle. Here the CDR3 reads CASSLLERDTQLFF. CDR3 DNA: TGCGCCAGCAGCCTACTCGAAAGGGACACGCAGCTGTTTTTT.

V and J are TRBV28 and TRBJ1-2; 12 bases are a match to TRBD1. After removal of 6 bases from V and 9 bases from J, the junction contained 11 bases not matched to a gene. This CDR3 is built from 15 residues. Looked up from germline, CDR1 is MDHEN and CDR2 is SYDVKM. In DNA form, the CDR3 reads TGTGCCAGCAGACCCCCCGGGACAGGGGGCGGGAGCTACACCTTC. This encodes CASRPPGTGGGSYTF.